One TCR beta chain is described in this entry. Antigen specificity is unknown. Trimming pared 8 bases from V and 1 base from J, leaving 14 bases between. The CDR3 loop spans 14 amino acids. The germline gives CDR1 SGHTA, CDR2 FQGNSA. The data are from a study of vaccination and CD4 T cells after COVID-19. At the level of the study: Recovered-phase convalescent patients showed SARS-CoV-2 positivity by nasal swab PCR; nine were mild, one severe.

Indicated treatment: roughly 10-day PBMC culture with coronavirus spike peptide pools or control peptides (ViraFEST assay). Expansion of antigen-specific T cells with peptide pools by ViraFEST preceded sequencing of TCRs. Cell culture was performed with 2.2 million or so PBMCs per well in the presence of about 10 IU/ml IL-2 and 9.5 to 10 ug/ml peptide pools. When about ten days of culture had elapsed, CD4+ T cells were isolated by negative selection. The Oncomine TCR Beta short-read assay generated sequence data from the DNA of cultured CD4+ T cells. Each CDR3 protein is one row after TCRdb ran MiXCR on the PCR reads. The sample shows about 14,000 distinct CDR3 sequences, 40% of them seen only once.

The sequence was obtained from a human donor who had recovered from COVID-19. Source material: CD4+ T cells from blood, cultured in vitro. The chain couples TRBV7-2 to TRBJ2-5, with D uncertain. The CDR3 nucleotides read TGTGCCAGCCAACGAACAGAGGCCCAAGAGACCCAGTACTTC. It specifies CASQRTEAQETQYF. Together with reference TRBV7-2 and TRBJ2-5, the CDR3 gives the full variable domain: GAGVSQSPSNKVTEKGKDVELRCDPISGHTALYWYRQSLGQGLEFLIYFQGNSAPDKSGLPSDRFSAERTGGSVSTLTIQRTQQEDSAVYLCASQRTEAQETQYFGPGTRLLVL.